This note documents a single TCR beta chain sequence. The record originates from a study of blood T cell repertoires in COVID-19. Germline assignment: CDR1 MNHEY and CDR2 SVGEGT. The V end was cut by 0 bases, the J end by 2 bases, with 14 bases between. The CDR3 runs to 17 residues. Methods used by the authors: Quantification of nucleated cells was approximated via reference gene primer amplification. Sequencing was performed with immunoSEQ multiplex PCR; in TCRdb, only in-frame clones are kept and a portion is missing. For V, J and clone size, that table is used; D and trimming come from the DNA. This table has about 340,000 clones, approximately 87% appearing once. Those enrolled in Seattle joined during active infection and were followed longitudinally afterward.

Input material: peripheral blood. The V and J genes are TRBV6-2 or TRBV6-3 and TRBJ1-5; a possible D gene is TRBD1 (6 bases). The sequence was obtained from a woman between 50 and 59 years old with COVID-19, enrolled during active disease. The CDR3 DNA reads as TGTGCCAGCAGTTACTCCGGGGGGGGCCGGGGCAATCAGCCCCAGCATTTT. This translates into CASSYSGGGRGNQPQHF.